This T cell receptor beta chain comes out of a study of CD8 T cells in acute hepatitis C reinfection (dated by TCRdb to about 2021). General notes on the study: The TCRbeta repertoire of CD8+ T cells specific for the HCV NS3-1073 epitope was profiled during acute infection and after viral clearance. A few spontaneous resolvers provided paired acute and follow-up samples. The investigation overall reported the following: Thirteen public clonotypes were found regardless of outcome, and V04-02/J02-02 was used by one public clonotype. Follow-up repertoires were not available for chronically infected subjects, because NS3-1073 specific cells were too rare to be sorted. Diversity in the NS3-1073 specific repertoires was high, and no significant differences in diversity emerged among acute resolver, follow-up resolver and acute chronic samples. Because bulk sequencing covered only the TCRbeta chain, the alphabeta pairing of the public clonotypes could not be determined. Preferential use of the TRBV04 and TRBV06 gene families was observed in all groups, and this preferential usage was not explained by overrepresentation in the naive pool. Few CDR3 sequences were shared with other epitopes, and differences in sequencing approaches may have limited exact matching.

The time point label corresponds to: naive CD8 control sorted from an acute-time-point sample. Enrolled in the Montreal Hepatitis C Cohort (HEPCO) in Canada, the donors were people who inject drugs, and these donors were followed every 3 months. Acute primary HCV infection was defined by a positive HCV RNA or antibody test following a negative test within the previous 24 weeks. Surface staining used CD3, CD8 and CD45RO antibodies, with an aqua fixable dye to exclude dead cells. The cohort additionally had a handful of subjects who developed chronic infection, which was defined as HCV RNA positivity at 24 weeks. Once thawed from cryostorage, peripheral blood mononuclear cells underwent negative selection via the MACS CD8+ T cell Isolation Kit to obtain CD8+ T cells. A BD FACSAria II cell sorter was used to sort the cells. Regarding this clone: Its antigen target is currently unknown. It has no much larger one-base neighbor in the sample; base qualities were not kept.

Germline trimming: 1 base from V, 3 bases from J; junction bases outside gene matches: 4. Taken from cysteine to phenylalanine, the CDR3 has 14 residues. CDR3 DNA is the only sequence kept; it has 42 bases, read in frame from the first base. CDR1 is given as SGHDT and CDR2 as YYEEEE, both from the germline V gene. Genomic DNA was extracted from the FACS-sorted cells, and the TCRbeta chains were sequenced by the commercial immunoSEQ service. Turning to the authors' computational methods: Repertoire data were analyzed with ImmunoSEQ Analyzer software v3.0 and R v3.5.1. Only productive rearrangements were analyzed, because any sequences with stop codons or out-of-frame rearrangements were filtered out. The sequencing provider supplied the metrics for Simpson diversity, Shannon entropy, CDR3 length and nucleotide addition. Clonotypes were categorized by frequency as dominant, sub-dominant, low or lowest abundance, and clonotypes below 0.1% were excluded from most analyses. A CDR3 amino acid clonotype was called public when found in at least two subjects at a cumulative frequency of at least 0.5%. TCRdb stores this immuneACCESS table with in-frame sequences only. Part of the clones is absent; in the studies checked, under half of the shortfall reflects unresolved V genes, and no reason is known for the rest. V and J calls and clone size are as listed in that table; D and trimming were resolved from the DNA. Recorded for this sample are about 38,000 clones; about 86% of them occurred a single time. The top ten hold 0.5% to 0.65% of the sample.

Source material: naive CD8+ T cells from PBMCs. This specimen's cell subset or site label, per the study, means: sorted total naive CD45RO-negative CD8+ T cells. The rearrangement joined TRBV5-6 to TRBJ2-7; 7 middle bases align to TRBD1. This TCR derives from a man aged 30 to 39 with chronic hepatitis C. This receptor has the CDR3 CASSLTPGGYEQYF. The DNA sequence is TGTGCCAGCAGCTTGACTCCAGGGGGCTACGAGCAGTACTTC.